The entry below describes one TCR beta chain. The antigen remains unidentified. Germline V gene data show CDR1 as SGHDT and CDR2 as YYEEEE. The germline V and J ends were trimmed by 0 bases and 2 bases, with 9 bases remaining between them. The CDR3 extends over 14 amino acids. The source of the sample is a study of CD8 T cell repertoires and HIV-1 epitope variants. Study details: Each of Twenty-five Gag and Nef epitope peptides stimulated a separate culture. Controls included no peptide, Ebola AY9 epitope, and a CMV, EBV, flu pool. Separate from the cultures, 1M uncultured T cells served as baseline.

On the immunoSEQ platform, TCR beta CDR3s were sequenced at survey depth. Generated by immunoSEQ multiplex PCR, the TCRdb table keeps only in-frame clones and is missing some. Found here are 5,500 or so clones, around 62% of them singletons; the top ten hold 43%. This TCR came from a male donor with HIV. Sequencing input: cultured CD8+ T cells derived from PBMCs. V is TRBV5-6 and J is TRBJ2-7; the D gene is possibly TRBD1 (5 bases). DNA of the CDR3: TGTGCCAGCAGCTTGGCAGGGTCCCCCTACGAGCAGTACTTC. Its translation is CASSLAGSPYEQYF.